This T cell receptor beta chain was captured by sequencing in a study of read filtering for tumor transcriptome and immune sequencing. As for the study in general: Among patients, under 20 were male and more than 12 female, aged 47 to 80 (mean around 68).

Germline-derived CDR1 and CDR2 are MDHEN and SYDVKM. V was cut by 4 bases and J by 6 bases, with 15 bases left in between. The CDR3 is 14 residues long. The study, taken as a whole, reports: IR-seq and RNA-seq agreed better without single-read clonotypes.

As regards this clonotype: What it binds is not known. A much larger clone lies one base from this, so it may be a read error.

From approximately 400 ng of RNA, a library with molecular barcoded alpha/delta and beta/gamma adaptors was made. One entry per CDR3 protein results from TCRdb running MiXCR on the reads. Among tens of thousands of distinct CDR3 sequences listed, 15% to 20% were seen once. At the time of active disease, bone marrow was collected from every patient. The material sequenced was a population of CD138-negative cells sorted from bone marrow. This receptor was obtained from a donor at least 40 years old with multiple myeloma. V gene TRBV28 combines with J gene TRBJ1-1, with D possibly being TRBD1 (5 bases). CDR3 sequence (DNA): TGTGCCAGCAGTTCCAGGGACCCCGGAGCTGAAGCTTTCTTT. This translates into CASSSRDPGAEAFF.